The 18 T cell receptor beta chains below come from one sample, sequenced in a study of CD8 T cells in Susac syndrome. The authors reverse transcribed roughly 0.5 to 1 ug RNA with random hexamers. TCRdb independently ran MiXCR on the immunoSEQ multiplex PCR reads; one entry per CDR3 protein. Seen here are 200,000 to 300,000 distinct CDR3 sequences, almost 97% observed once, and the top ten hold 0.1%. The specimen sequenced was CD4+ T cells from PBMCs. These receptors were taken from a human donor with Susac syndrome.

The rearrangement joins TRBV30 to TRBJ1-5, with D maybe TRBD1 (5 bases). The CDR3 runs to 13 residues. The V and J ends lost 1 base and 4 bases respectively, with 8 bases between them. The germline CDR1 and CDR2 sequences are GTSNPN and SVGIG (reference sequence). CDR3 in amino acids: CAWSDGGNQPQHF. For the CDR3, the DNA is TGTGCCTGGAGTGATGGGGGGAATCAGCCCCAGCATTTT.

The CDR3 DNA reads TGTGCCAGCAGCCGAACCCTGGGGGGGAGGAGCACAGATACGCAGTATTTT. It is translated as CASSRTLGGRSTDTQYF. The V gene is TRBV4-2, the J gene TRBJ2-3; TRBD2 matches at 7 bases. Trimming at V came to 4 bases and at J to 0 bases, leaving 10 bases not matched to a gene. In germline, CDR1 is LGHNA, CDR2 YNFKEQ. The CDR3 runs to 17 residues.

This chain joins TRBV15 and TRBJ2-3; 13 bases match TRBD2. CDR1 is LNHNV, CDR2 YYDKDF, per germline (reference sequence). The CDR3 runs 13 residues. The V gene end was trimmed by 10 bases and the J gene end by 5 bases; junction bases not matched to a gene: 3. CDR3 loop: CASRLAGGDTQYF. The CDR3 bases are TGTGCCAGTCGACTAGCGGGAGGAGATACGCAGTATTTT.

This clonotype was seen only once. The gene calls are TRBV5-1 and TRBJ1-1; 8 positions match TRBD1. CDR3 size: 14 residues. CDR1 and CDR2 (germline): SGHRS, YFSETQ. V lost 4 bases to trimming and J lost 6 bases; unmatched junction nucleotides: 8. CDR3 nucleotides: TGCGCCAGCAGCATACGGACAGGGACCGCTGAAGCTTTCTTT. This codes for CASSIRTGTAEAFF.

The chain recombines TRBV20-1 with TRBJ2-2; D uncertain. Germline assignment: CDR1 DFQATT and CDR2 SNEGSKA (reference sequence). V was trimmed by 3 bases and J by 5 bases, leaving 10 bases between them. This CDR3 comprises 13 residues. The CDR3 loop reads CSASLSETGELFF. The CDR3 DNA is TGCAGTGCTAGTCTTTCGGAGACCGGGGAGCTGTTTTTT.

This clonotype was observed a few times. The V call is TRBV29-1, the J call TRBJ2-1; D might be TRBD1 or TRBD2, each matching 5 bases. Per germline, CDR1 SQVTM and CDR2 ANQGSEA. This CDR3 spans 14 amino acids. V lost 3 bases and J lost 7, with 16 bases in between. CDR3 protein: CSVEGEYIVNEQFF. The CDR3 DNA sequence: TGCAGCGTTGAGGGGGAGTACATTGTGAATGAGCAGTTCTTC.

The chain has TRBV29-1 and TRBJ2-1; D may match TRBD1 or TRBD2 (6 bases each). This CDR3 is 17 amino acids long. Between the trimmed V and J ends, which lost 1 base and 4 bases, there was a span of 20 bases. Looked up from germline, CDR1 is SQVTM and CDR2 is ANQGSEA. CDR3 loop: CSVEGGGWRGFYNEQFF. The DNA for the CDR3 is TGCAGCGTTGAAGGAGGGGGATGGCGGGGTTTTTACAATGAGCAGTTCTTC.

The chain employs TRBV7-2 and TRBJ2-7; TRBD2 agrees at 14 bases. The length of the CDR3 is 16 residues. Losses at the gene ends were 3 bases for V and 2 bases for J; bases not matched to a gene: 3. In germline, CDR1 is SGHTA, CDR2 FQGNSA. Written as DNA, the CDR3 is TGTGCCAGCAGCTTCCGGACTAGCGGGGGGACCTACGAGCAGTACTTC. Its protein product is CASSFRTSGGTYEQYF.

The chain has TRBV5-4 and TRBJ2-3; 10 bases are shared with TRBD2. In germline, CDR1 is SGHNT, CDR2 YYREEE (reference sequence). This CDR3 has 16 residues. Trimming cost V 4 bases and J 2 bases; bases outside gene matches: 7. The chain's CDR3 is CASSPRTSGYTDTQYF. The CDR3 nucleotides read TGTGCCAGCAGCCCTCGGACTAGCGGCTACACAGATACGCAGTATTTT.

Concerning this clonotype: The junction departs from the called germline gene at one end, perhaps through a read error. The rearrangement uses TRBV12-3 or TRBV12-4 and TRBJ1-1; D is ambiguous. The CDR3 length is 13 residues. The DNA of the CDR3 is TGTGCCAGCACTTTAATTGGGAACACTGAAGCTTTCTTT. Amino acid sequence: CASTLIGNTEAFF.

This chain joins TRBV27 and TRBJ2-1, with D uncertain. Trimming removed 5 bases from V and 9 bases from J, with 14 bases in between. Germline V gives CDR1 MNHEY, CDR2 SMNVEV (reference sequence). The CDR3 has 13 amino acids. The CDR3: CASSLNANAEQFF. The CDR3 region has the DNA TGTGCCAGCAGTCTAAACGCCAACGCTGAGCAGTTCTTC.

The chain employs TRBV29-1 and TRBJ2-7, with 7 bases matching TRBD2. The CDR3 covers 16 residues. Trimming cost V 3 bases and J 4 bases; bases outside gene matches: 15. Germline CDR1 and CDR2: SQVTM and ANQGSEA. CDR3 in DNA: TGCAGCGTTGATTCGGGAGGTTCGGGTTTCGGGTACGAGCAGTACTTC. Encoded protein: CSVDSGGSGFGYEQYF.

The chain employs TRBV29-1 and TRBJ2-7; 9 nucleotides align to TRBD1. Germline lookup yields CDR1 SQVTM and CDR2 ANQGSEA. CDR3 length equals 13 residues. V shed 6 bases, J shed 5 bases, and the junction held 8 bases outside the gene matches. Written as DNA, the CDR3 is TGCAGCGTCGGACAGGGGTGGGGGAACGAGCAGTACTTC. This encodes CSVGQGWGNEQYF.

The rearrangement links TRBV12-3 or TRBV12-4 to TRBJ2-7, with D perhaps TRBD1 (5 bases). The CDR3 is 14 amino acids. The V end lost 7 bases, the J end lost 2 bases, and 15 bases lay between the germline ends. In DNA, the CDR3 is TGTGCCAGCACCCCCAGGGCCAGTACCTACGAGCAGTACTTC. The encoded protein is CASTPRASTYEQYF.

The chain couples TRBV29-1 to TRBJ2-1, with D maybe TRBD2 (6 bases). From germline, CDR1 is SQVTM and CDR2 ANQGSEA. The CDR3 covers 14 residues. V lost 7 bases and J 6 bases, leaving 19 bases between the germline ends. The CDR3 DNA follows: TGCAGCGCTAGAAACGTGACTAGGTTCAATGAGCAGTTCTTC. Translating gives CSARNVTRFNEQFF.

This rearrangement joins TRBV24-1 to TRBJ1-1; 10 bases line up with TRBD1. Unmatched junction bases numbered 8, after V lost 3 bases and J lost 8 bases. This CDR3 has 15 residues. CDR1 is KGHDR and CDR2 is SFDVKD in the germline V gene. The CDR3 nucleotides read TGTGCCACCAGTGATAGGGACAGGGGACGAGAAGAAGCTTTCTTT. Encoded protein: CATSDRDRGREEAFF.

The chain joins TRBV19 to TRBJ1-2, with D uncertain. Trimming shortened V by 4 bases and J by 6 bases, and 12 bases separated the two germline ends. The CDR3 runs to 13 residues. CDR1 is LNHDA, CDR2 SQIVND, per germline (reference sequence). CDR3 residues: CASSRTEANGYTF. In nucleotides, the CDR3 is TGTGCCAGTAGTAGGACGGAGGCCAATGGCTACACCTTC.

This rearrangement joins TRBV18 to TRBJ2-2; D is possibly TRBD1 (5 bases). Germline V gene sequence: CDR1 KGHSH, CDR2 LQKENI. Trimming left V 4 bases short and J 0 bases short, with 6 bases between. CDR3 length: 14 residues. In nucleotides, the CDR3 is TGTGCCAGCTCACAGACAGCGAACACCGGGGAGCTGTTTTTT. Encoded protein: CASSQTANTGELFF.